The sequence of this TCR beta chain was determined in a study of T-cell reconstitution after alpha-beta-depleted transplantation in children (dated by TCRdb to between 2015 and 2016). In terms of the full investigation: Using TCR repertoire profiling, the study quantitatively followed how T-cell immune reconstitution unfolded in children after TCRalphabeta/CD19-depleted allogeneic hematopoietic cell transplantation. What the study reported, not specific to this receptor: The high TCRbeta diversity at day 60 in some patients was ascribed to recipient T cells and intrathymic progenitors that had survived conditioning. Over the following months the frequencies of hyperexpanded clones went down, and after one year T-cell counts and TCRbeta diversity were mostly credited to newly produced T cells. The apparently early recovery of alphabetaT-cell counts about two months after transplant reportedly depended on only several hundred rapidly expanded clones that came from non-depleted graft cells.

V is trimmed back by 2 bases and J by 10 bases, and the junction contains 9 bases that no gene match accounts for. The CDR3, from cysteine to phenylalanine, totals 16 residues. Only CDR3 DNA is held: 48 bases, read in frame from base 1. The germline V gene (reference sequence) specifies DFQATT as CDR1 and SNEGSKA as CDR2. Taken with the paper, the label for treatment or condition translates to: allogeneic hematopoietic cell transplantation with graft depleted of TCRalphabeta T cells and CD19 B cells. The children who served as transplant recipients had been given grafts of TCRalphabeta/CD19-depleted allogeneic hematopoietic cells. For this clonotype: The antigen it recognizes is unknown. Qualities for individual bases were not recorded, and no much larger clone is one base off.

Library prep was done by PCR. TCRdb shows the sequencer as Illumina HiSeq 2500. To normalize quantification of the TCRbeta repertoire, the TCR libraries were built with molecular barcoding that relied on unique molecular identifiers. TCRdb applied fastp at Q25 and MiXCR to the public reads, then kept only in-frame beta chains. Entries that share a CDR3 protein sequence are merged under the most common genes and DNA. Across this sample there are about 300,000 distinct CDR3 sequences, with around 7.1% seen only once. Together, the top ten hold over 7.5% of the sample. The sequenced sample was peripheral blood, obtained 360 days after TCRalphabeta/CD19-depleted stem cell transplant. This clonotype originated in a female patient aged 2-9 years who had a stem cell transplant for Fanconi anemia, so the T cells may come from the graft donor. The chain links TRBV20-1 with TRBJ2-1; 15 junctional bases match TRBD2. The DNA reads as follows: TGCAGTGCTAGAACACCGGGACTAGCGGGGGGCGGGGAGCAGTTCTTC. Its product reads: CSARTPGLAGGGEQFF.